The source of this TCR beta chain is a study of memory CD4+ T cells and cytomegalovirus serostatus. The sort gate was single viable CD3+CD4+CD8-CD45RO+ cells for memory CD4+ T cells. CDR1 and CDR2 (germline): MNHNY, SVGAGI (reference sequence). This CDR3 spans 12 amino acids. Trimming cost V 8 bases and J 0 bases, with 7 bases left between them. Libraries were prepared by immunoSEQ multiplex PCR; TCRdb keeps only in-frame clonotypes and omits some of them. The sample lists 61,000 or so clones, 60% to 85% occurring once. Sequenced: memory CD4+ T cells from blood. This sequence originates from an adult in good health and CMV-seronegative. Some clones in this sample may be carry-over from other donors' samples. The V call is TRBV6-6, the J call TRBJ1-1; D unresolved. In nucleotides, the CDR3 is TGTGCCAGCTTCCGGATGAACACTGAAGCTTTCTTT. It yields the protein CASFRMNTEAFF.